The rows below give T cell receptor beta chains drawn from one sample of a study of T-cell memory formation after mild COVID-19. In TCRdb, the 5' RACE reads were re-called with MiXCR into one record per CDR3 protein. The table shows roughly 510,000 distinct CDR3 sequences, with roughly 17% occurring only once. Material: PBMCs or a T cell subset sorted from them (not recorded which). These receptors all come from an adult woman who had mild COVID-19 (a few samples of this study predate the infection). Cell type and time point are not known. Each CDR3 is given with its conserved first and last residue. A D gene is named only where the DNA matches it firmly. Size is omitted from some rows. Given values are once, few, many or a class for expanded clones.

j_call: TRBJ1-2; d_call: NA; clone_size: few; v_call: TRBV12-3/TRBV12-4; cdr3_aa: CASTRGAGGYTF; cdr3_nt: TGTGCCAGCACCCGTGGGGCCGGGGGCTACACCTTC
j_call: TRBJ2-7; d_call: TRBD2; clone_size: NA; v_call: TRBV4-1; cdr3_aa: CASSRFAGGEQYF; cdr3_nt: TGCGCCAGCAGCAGGTTCGCGGGGGGGGAGCAGTACTTC
j_call: TRBJ2-5; d_call: TRBD1; clone_size: few; v_call: TRBV29-1; cdr3_aa: CSVPGTGERETQYF; cdr3_nt: TGCAGCGTCCCCGGGACAGGGGAAAGGGAGACCCAGTACTTC
j_call: TRBJ2-3; d_call: TRBD1; clone_size: NA; v_call: TRBV18; cdr3_aa: CASSPGTDLTDTQYF; cdr3_nt: TGTGCCAGCTCACCGGGGACAGACCTCACAGATACGCAGTATTTT
j_call: TRBJ1-2; d_call: TRBD1; clone_size: NA; v_call: TRBV5-6; cdr3_aa: CASSLPTGQGEGYTF; cdr3_nt: TGTGCCAGCAGTTTACCTACCGGACAGGGAGAAGGCTACACCTTC
j_call: TRBJ2-1; d_call: NA; clone_size: few; v_call: TRBV9; cdr3_aa: CASSAFSTRGEQFF; cdr3_nt: TGTGCCAGCAGCGCCTTTTCAACTCGGGGTGAGCAGTTCTTC
j_call: TRBJ2-1; d_call: TRBD2; clone_size: NA; v_call: TRBV11-1; cdr3_aa: CASSQGLAATFQFF; cdr3_nt: TGTGCCAGCAGCCAGGGACTAGCGGCAACCTTCCAGTTCTTC
j_call: TRBJ2-3; d_call: TRBD2; clone_size: few; v_call: TRBV5-5; cdr3_aa: CASSSLGGGSTDTQYF; cdr3_nt: TGTGCCAGCAGCTCCCTCGGCGGGGGAAGCACAGATACGCAGTATTTT
j_call: TRBJ2-7; d_call: NA; clone_size: NA; v_call: TRBV28; cdr3_aa: CASSLMAREQYF; cdr3_nt: TGTGCCAGCAGTTTAATGGCACGGGAGCAGTACTTC
j_call: TRBJ1-2; d_call: NA; clone_size: NA; v_call: TRBV6-5; cdr3_aa: CASSRNQKQIIYGYTF; cdr3_nt: TGTGCCAGCAGTAGAAACCAAAAACAGATCATCTATGGCTACACCTTC
j_call: TRBJ2-7; d_call: TRBD1; clone_size: NA; v_call: TRBV25-1; cdr3_aa: CATKPGTGGHEQYF; cdr3_nt: TGTGCCACCAAACCGGGGACAGGGGGCCACGAGCAGTACTTC
j_call: TRBJ2-2; d_call: NA; clone_size: many; v_call: TRBV12-3/TRBV12-4; cdr3_aa: CASRLGGTGELFF; cdr3_nt: TGTGCCAGCAGGCTCGGCGGGACCGGGGAGCTGTTTTTT
j_call: TRBJ2-3; d_call: TRBD1; clone_size: few; v_call: TRBV29-1; cdr3_aa: CSTPGQGATDTQYF; cdr3_nt: TGCAGCACACCGGGACAGGGGGCCACAGATACGCAGTATTTT
j_call: TRBJ1-2; d_call: TRBD1; clone_size: NA; v_call: TRBV5-8; cdr3_aa: CASSSDGQGVYGYTF; cdr3_nt: TGTGCCAGCAGCTCTGATGGACAGGGAGTCTATGGCTACACCTTC
j_call: TRBJ2-4; d_call: TRBD1; clone_size: few; v_call: TRBV6-2/TRBV6-3; cdr3_aa: CASSPDRGGNIQYF; cdr3_nt: TGTGCCAGCAGTCCCGACAGGGGGGGAAACATTCAGTACTTC
j_call: TRBJ2-7; d_call: TRBD2; clone_size: NA; v_call: TRBV15; cdr3_aa: CATSRDTSAGAKYF; cdr3_nt: TGTGCCACCAGCAGAGATACTTCAGCGGGAGCAAAGTACTTC
j_call: TRBJ2-1; d_call: TRBD2; clone_size: NA; v_call: TRBV6-1; cdr3_aa: CASSEGVDGRAYIPQFF; cdr3_nt: TGTGCCAGCAGTGAAGGAGTGGATGGGAGGGCCTACATCCCCCAGTTCTTC
j_call: TRBJ2-3; d_call: NA; clone_size: few; v_call: TRBV27; cdr3_aa: CASSRRPDTQYF; cdr3_nt: TGTGCCAGCAGTCGGAGACCAGATACGCAGTATTTT
j_call: TRBJ2-1; d_call: TRBD2; clone_size: few; v_call: TRBV20-1; cdr3_aa: CSARSGGAGYNEQFF; cdr3_nt: TGCAGTGCTAGATCCGGGGGGGCTGGCTACAATGAGCAGTTCTTC
j_call: TRBJ2-4; d_call: NA; clone_size: few; v_call: TRBV7-2; cdr3_aa: CASSYTAKNIQYF; cdr3_nt: TGTGCCAGCAGCTATACCGCCAAAAACATTCAGTACTTC
j_call: TRBJ2-7; d_call: NA; clone_size: few; v_call: TRBV25-1; cdr3_aa: CASSDPDSPYEQYF; cdr3_nt: TGTGCCAGCAGTGACCCGGACAGCCCCTACGAGCAGTACTTC
j_call: TRBJ1-4; d_call: NA; clone_size: NA; v_call: TRBV6-5; cdr3_aa: CASSPSAGPHEKLFF; cdr3_nt: TGTGCCAGCAGTCCCTCCGCGGGACCTCATGAAAAACTGTTTTTT
j_call: TRBJ2-2; d_call: NA; clone_size: many; v_call: TRBV11-2; cdr3_aa: CASSLGGGGNTGELFF; cdr3_nt: TGTGCCAGCAGCTTAGGAGGAGGCGGGAACACCGGGGAGCTGTTTTTT
j_call: TRBJ2-7; d_call: TRBD2; clone_size: few; v_call: TRBV6-6; cdr3_aa: CASSYLIEPGTSGRAVNYEQYF; cdr3_nt: TGTGCCAGCAGTTACCTAATTGAACCCGGGACTAGCGGGAGGGCGGTGAACTACGAGCAGTACTTC
j_call: TRBJ1-2; d_call: NA; clone_size: NA; v_call: TRBV10-3; cdr3_aa: CAISEGPGANYGYTF; cdr3_nt: TGTGCCATCAGCGAGGGCCCCGGGGCTAACTATGGCTACACCTTC
j_call: TRBJ2-7; d_call: NA; clone_size: NA; v_call: TRBV12-3/TRBV12-4; cdr3_aa: CASTLKRSGIQGNAYEQYF; cdr3_nt: TGTGCCAGCACCCTTAAAAGGAGCGGGATACAGGGTAACGCGTACGAGCAGTACTTC
j_call: TRBJ2-4; d_call: TRBD1; clone_size: few; v_call: TRBV7-8; cdr3_aa: CASSRDRAFDKNIQYF; cdr3_nt: TGTGCCAGCAGTCGGGACAGGGCGTTCGACAAAAACATTCAGTACTTC
j_call: TRBJ1-5; d_call: NA; clone_size: NA; v_call: TRBV12-3/TRBV12-4; cdr3_aa: CASSFKAGNQPQHF; cdr3_nt: TGTGCCAGCAGTTTTAAGGCAGGGAATCAGCCCCAGCATTTT
j_call: TRBJ2-3; d_call: NA; clone_size: few; v_call: TRBV6-1; cdr3_aa: CASSVQHRGSGTFTDTQYF; cdr3_nt: TGTGCCAGCAGTGTTCAGCACCGGGGCTCCGGAACATTCACAGATACGCAGTATTTT
j_call: TRBJ1-2; d_call: TRBD1; clone_size: NA; v_call: TRBV5-1; cdr3_aa: CASSLDTGGYGYTF; cdr3_nt: TGCGCCAGCAGCTTGGATACAGGGGGCTATGGCTACACCTTC